This T cell receptor (beta chain) was obtained from a study of T cell responses to AZD1222 COVID-19 vaccine (dated by TCRdb to the early 2020s). With respect to the entire study: TCR sequencing was performed for roughly 250 trial participants, of whom about 200 were given two doses of AZD1222 and roughly 25 were given two doses of MenACWY control vaccine. Trial participants were enrolled by age into subgroups of 18-55, 56-69 and 70-plus years, and about 150, 27 and 61 TCR-sequenced participants, respectively, were included in these subgroups.

The research as a whole found: After two AZD1222 doses, both the breadth and the depth of spike-specific TCRs were significantly higher than at day 0 and than in MenACWY recipients. Because no day 14 peak-response samples were available, repertoires were characterized only after the peak T cell response. Nearly half of unique spike-specific TCRs reportedly recognized epitopes outside regions mutated in the B.1.351 and B.1.1.7 variants. Most participants were white British and females outnumbered males, and the authors suggested that clonal diversity may have been underestimated. Conclusions about previously exposed vaccinees are limited because only six or seven AZD1222 recipients were SARS-CoV-2 seropositive at baseline. In the small 56-69-year group, the increase in depth fell short of significance, most likely because of low power. Vaccine-associated CD4 TCRs spanned the whole spike protein, with dominant responses in regions 160-218 and 743-854.

The CDR3 regions of human TCRbeta chains were analyzed by immunosequencing. On the authors' methods: Repertoire TCRs were checked for matches against a reference library of SARS-CoV-2-specific TCRs that had been generated using the MIRA antigen-specificity platform. Breadth was defined as the fraction of unique TCRs that were SARS-CoV-2-associated, and depth was defined as the fraction of total T cells that were SARS-CoV-2-associated. Using the MIRA data, each spike-specific TCR was mapped to the spike region that the TCR reacts to and placed in a CD4 or CD8 class. Log10-transformed breadth and depth values were compared by one-way ANOVA with Sidak's multiple comparisons tests. TCRdb re-hosts the immuneACCESS table, in-frame sequences only. Its copies lack some clones; in the studies checked, an unresolved V gene accounts for under half of them, and the cause for the rest is not known. Clone size and the V and J calls come from that table; the DNA yielded D and trimming. Here the sample has roughly 120,000 clones; over 75% occur a single time. Jointly, the top ten make up approximately 4% of the sample.

The V end loses 0 bases and the J end loses 6 bases, and a stretch of 14 bases separates them. Via the germline V gene, CDR1 is LGHNA and CDR2 YNFKEQ. From the cysteine through the phenylalanine, the CDR3 covers 15 amino acids. Just CDR3 DNA is preserved here, 45 bases in frame from base 1. As regards this clone: No antigen is known for it. No per-base quality is available; no much larger clone lies one base away.

The time point label, read with the paper, signifies: baseline before first vaccination. The treatment or condition label for this specimen denotes: meningococcal conjugate vaccine given as trial control. The vaccinee samples were drawn from two UK trials, COV001 and COV002, one of which was a single-blind randomized controlled phase 2/3 trial testing AZD1222 (ChAdOx1 nCoV-19) in healthy adults. Trial participant PBMC samples were collected at day 0 and day 28 after the second dose for TCRbeta chain sequencing. The chain is encoded by TRBV4-2 joined to TRBJ1-2; tentative D gene TRBD1, with 6 bases matching. The TCR was taken from an adult in good health. Sequences were derived from peripheral blood, sampled on day 0 of MenACWY control vaccination. The DNA is as follows: TGTGCCAGCAGCCAAGACCATTCAGGGGCGGATGGCTACACCTTC. This sequence encodes CASSQDHSGADGYTF.